This T cell receptor (beta chain) was captured by sequencing in a study of blood T cell repertoires in COVID-19. This clone was counted only a few times. The J segment lost 1 base and the V segment lost 5 bases, leaving 2 bases of the junction unmatched. The CDR3 length is 14 residues. Germline CDR1 is MDHEN and CDR2 is SYDVKM. In the authors' workflow: Nucleated cell number was recorded as an estimate derived from reference gene primer amplification. Profiling relied on immunoSEQ multiplex PCR, and the TCRdb table lists in-frame clones only, not all of them. The V and J calls and clone size come from that table; D and trimming were worked out from the DNA. The repertoire includes tens of thousands of clones, 77% of them detected once, and 20% sits in the top ten.

This TCR derives from a human donor with active or convalescent COVID-19. The donor label of this sample is uncertain. V and J are TRBV28 and TRBJ1-5, with 7 bases that match TRBD1. The sequenced sample was peripheral blood. This CDR3 is CASSVQGSNQPQHF. The CDR3 DNA reads as TGTGCCAGCAGTGTACAGGGGAGCAATCAGCCCCAGCATTTT.